These 3 T cell receptor beta chains were sequenced from one sample in a study of blood T cell repertoires in COVID-19. Sequencing used immunoSEQ multiplex PCR; TCRdb keeps in-frame clones, though not all of them. This sample has roughly 140,000 clones, with under 90% found just once. The sequenced sample consisted of PBMCs or T cells enriched from blood (not recorded which). These receptors all come from a man aged 45 to 65 who had recovered from COVID-19.

The chain carries TRBV2 and TRBJ2-3; TRBD2 might be the D (5 bases). V shed 7 bases and J shed 2 bases, with 13 bases lying between them. Germline V gene sequence: CDR1 SNHLY, CDR2 FYNNEI. The CDR3 consists of 14 residues. The CDR3 DNA follows: TGTGCCAGCATCGGGGTTTTTTTCACAGATACGCAGTATTTT. Translation gives CASIGVFFTDTQYF.

This rearrangement joins TRBV18 to TRBJ2-5; D gene ambiguous. This CDR3 spans 12 amino acids. Germline assignment: CDR1 KGHSH and CDR2 LQKENI. V was shortened by 4 bases and J by 2 bases, with 5 bases between the two germline ends. Here the CDR3 reads CASSLKQETQYF. CDR3 bases: TGTGCCAGCTCACTAAAACAAGAGACCCAGTACTTC. The entire variable domain, with the rest obtained from reference TRBV18 and TRBJ2-5, is as follows: NAGVMQNPRHLVRRRGQEARLRCSPMKGHSHVYWYRQLPEEGLKFMVYLQKENIIDESGMPKERFSAEFPKEGPSILRIQQVVRGDSAAYFCASSLKQETQYFGPGTRLLVL.

The chain employs TRBV4-2 and TRBJ2-1, with 14 bases matching TRBD2. This CDR3 contains 17 residues. In germline, CDR1 is LGHNA, CDR2 YNFKEQ. The ends lost 1 base at V and 2 bases at J; junction bases unmatched: 1. In DNA, the CDR3 is TGTGCCAGCAGCCAAGGACTAGCGGGGGGGCCCTACAATGAGCAGTTCTTC. As protein: CASSQGLAGGPYNEQFF.